This TCR beta chain derives from a study of CD8 T cells in Susac syndrome. Random hexamers primed reverse transcription of about 0.5 to 1 ug RNA. One entry per CDR3 protein, called by TCRdb with MiXCR from the immunoSEQ multiplex PCR reads. The top ten hold 0.15% of the sample, which has just over 150,000 distinct CDR3 sequences, 95% seen once. CDR1 and CDR2 from the germline V gene are LGHDT and YNNKEL (reference sequence). The CDR3 runs 14 residues. Trimming removed 0 bases at V and 5 bases at J, with 10 bases between. Specimen: CD8+ T cells from PBMCs. The source is a human donor with multiple sclerosis. The chain joins TRBV3-1 to TRBJ2-5; D may be TRBD1 or TRBD2 (5 bases each). Here the CDR3 reads CASSQEDWGETQYF. The CDR3 DNA reads as TGTGCCAGCAGCCAAGAAGATTGGGGGGAGACCCAGTACTTC.